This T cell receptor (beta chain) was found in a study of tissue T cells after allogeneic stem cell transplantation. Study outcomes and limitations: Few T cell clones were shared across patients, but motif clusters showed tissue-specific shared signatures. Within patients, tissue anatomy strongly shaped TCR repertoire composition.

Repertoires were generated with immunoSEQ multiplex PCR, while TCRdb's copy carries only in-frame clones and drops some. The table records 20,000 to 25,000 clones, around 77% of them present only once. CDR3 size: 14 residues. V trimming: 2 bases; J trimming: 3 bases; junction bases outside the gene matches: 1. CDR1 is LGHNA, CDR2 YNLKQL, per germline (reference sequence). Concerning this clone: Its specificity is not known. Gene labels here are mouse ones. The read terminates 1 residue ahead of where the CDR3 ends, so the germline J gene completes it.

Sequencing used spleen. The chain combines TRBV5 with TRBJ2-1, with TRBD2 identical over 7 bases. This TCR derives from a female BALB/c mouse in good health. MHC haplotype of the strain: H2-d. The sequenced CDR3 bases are TGTGCCAGCAGCCAATCTGGGGGCTATGCTGAGCAGTTC. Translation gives CASSQSGGYAEQF. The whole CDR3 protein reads CASSQSGGYAEQFF.